Listed below are T cell receptor beta chains from one sample, sequenced in a study of Graves' ophthalmopathy and Graves' hyperthyroidism. Each CDR3 protein is one row after TCRdb ran MiXCR on the multiplex PCR reads. This sample yields about 660,000 distinct CDR3 sequences, of which roughly two fifths are seen a single time; around 3.3% belongs to the top ten. The sample comprised peripheral blood. Every receptor here comes from an adult man with Graves' ophthalmopathy. CDR3s leave out the opening cysteine and the closing phenylalanine or tryptophan. The order of the fields is V gene, CDR3 length, J gene, CDR3 protein.

v_call: TRBV20-1
cdr3_length: 14
j_call: TRBJ1-1
cdr3_aa: SARYNRQGASPEAF

v_call: TRBV7-2
cdr3_length: 16
j_call: TRBJ2-6
cdr3_aa: ASSLGDRGGTGANVLT

v_call: TRBV7-9
cdr3_length: 11
j_call: TRBJ1-2
cdr3_aa: ASSPEPRYGYT

v_call: TRBV29-1
cdr3_length: 12
j_call: TRBJ2-7
cdr3_aa: SVGPGLAAFEQY

v_call: TRBV7-2
cdr3_length: 13
j_call: TRBJ2-7
cdr3_aa: ASSRLQGLTYEQY

v_call: TRBV10-3
cdr3_length: 13
j_call: TRBJ1-2
cdr3_aa: AIRTTGGAGSGYT

v_call: TRBV29-1
cdr3_length: 9
j_call: TRBJ2-2
cdr3_aa: STYRTGELF

v_call: TRBV4-3
cdr3_length: 12
j_call: TRBJ2-7
cdr3_aa: ASSQDAVGYEQY

v_call: TRBV19
cdr3_length: 11
j_call: TRBJ1-5
cdr3_aa: ASRRNTNQPQH

v_call: TRBV9
cdr3_length: 12
j_call: TRBJ2-2
cdr3_aa: ASRGQYDTGELF

v_call: TRBV15
cdr3_length: 15
j_call: TRBJ2-2
cdr3_aa: ATSKNPDSKNTGELF

v_call: TRBV7-9
cdr3_length: 15
j_call: TRBJ2-5
cdr3_aa: ASSQDVASGSGETQY

v_call: TRBV4-1
cdr3_length: 12
j_call: TRBJ2-7
cdr3_aa: ASSSTSGLTSTL

v_call: TRBV29-1
cdr3_length: 11
j_call: TRBJ1-2
cdr3_aa: SQGGTGGYDYT

v_call: TRBV5-5
cdr3_length: 12
j_call: TRBJ2-7
cdr3_aa: ASSHSGGSYEQY

v_call: TRBV15
cdr3_length: 13
j_call: TRBJ1-5
cdr3_aa: ATSRETARGETQH

v_call: TRBV7-9
cdr3_length: 14
j_call: TRBJ1-1
cdr3_aa: ASSFTTDRGETEAF

v_call: TRBV25-1
cdr3_length: 12
j_call: TRBJ2-2
cdr3_aa: ATSPDRETGELF

v_call: TRBV19
cdr3_length: 14
j_call: TRBJ1-6
cdr3_aa: ASTETTGDGNSPLH

v_call: TRBV5-1
cdr3_length: 12
j_call: TRBJ2-2
cdr3_aa: ASSQPGEVGELF

v_call: TRBV9
cdr3_length: 13
j_call: TRBJ1-4
cdr3_aa: ASSASGTGLEKLF

v_call: TRBV5-6
cdr3_length: 15
j_call: TRBJ1-5
cdr3_aa: ASSLGGTPYSNQPQH

v_call: TRBV4-3
cdr3_length: 13
j_call: TRBJ1-1
cdr3_aa: ASSQSSAGNTEAF

v_call: TRBV14
cdr3_length: 12
j_call: TRBJ1-1
cdr3_aa: ASSQGAGYNEAF

v_call: TRBV6-1
cdr3_length: 13
j_call: TRBJ2-5
cdr3_aa: ASSEDPGFQETQY

v_call: TRBV6-1
cdr3_length: 10
j_call: TRBJ2-2
cdr3_aa: AIRKETGELF

v_call: TRBV5-1
cdr3_length: 11
j_call: TRBJ1-2
cdr3_aa: ATRHKDYYGYT

v_call: TRBV12-3/TRBV12-4
cdr3_length: 11
j_call: TRBJ1-2
cdr3_aa: ASSLDRVGSYT

v_call: TRBV12-3/TRBV12-4
cdr3_length: 12
j_call: TRBJ2-7
cdr3_aa: ASSNPGGVGEQY

v_call: TRBV3-1
cdr3_length: 12
j_call: TRBJ1-2
cdr3_aa: ASSPLTVNYGYT

v_call: TRBV6-6
cdr3_length: 12
j_call: TRBJ1-1
cdr3_aa: ASGTGISNTEAF

v_call: TRBV29-1
cdr3_length: 10
j_call: TRBJ1-2
cdr3_aa: SVTGRVLGYT

v_call: TRBV12-5
cdr3_length: 12
j_call: TRBJ1-1
cdr3_aa: ASGLLAGNTEAF

v_call: TRBV10-2
cdr3_length: 12
j_call: TRBJ2-7
cdr3_aa: ASTVAGGSYEQY

v_call: TRBV20-1
cdr3_length: 11
j_call: TRBJ2-2
cdr3_aa: SVGQGSTGELF

v_call: TRBV24-1
cdr3_length: 13
j_call: TRBJ2-7
cdr3_aa: ATSDSTGETYEQY

v_call: TRBV7-9
cdr3_length: 14
j_call: TRBJ1-2
cdr3_aa: ASSYPGQGPNYGYT

v_call: TRBV4-1
cdr3_length: 13
j_call: TRBJ1-5
cdr3_aa: ASSQILVRNQPQH

v_call: TRBV6-5
cdr3_length: 11
j_call: TRBJ1-2
cdr3_aa: ASSQQGLSGYT

v_call: TRBV29-1
cdr3_length: 11
j_call: TRBJ1-1
cdr3_aa: SVRGQANTEAF

v_call: TRBV6-1
cdr3_length: 10
j_call: TRBJ1-1
cdr3_aa: ASNLGGGGAF

v_call: TRBV5-5
cdr3_length: 11
j_call: TRBJ2-5
cdr3_aa: ASSTDSLETQY

v_call: TRBV10-3
cdr3_length: 12
j_call: TRBJ1-2
cdr3_aa: AISDTGGRTGNT

v_call: TRBV19
cdr3_length: 10
j_call: TRBJ1-2
cdr3_aa: ASRSGSYGYT

v_call: TRBV19
cdr3_length: 11
j_call: TRBJ1-5
cdr3_aa: ASRGPSNQPQH

v_call: TRBV6-1
cdr3_length: 11
j_call: TRBJ1-2
cdr3_aa: ASRTGAGTGYT

v_call: TRBV5-1
cdr3_length: 15
j_call: TRBJ2-7
cdr3_aa: ASSLAGRTGGDYEQY

v_call: TRBV11-2
cdr3_length: 11
j_call: TRBJ1-1
cdr3_aa: ASSTRQVPYAF

v_call: TRBV5-1
cdr3_length: 12
j_call: TRBJ2-7
cdr3_aa: ASSATGQGYEQY

v_call: TRBV19
cdr3_length: 13
j_call: TRBJ1-2
cdr3_aa: ASSSGNARGYGYT

v_call: TRBV5-8
cdr3_length: 11
j_call: TRBJ1-1
cdr3_aa: ASSVHRVTEAF

v_call: TRBV9
cdr3_length: 13
j_call: TRBJ1-2
cdr3_aa: ASSPVDRGLSGYT

v_call: TRBV10-3
cdr3_length: 12
j_call: TRBJ1-4
cdr3_aa: ASRATGIGEKLF

v_call: TRBV30
cdr3_length: 11
j_call: TRBJ1-2
cdr3_aa: AWRGRRDYGYT

v_call: TRBV10-3
cdr3_length: 11
j_call: TRBJ1-6
cdr3_aa: AIAPGGSSPLH